One and the same sample provided the 8 T cell receptor beta chains below, sequenced in a study of beta chain features in type 1 diabetes. Study results and limitations: TCRB CDR3s were moderately but significantly shorter in Type 1 diabetes patients in all four CD4+ subsets.

Of the isolated RNA, all was reverse transcribed, and so the sequenced material was expressed TCRB transcripts. Some clones are missing from TCRdb's copy, which holds only in-frame ones; the method was immunoSEQ multiplex PCR. Here the sample spans approximately 170,000 clones, roughly 60% being singletons. No antigen has been identified for these receptors. The sample was naive CD4+ T cells from blood. These receptor sequences come from a young man with type 1 diabetes.

V usage is TRBV18 and J usage is TRBJ1-1; 12 bases are a match to TRBD1. Looked up from germline, CDR1 is KGHSH and CDR2 is LQKENI. CDR3 size: 13 residues. Losses at the gene ends were 6 bases for V and 8 bases for J; bases not matched to a gene: 4. The CDR3 here is CASSGQGAGEAFF. The CDR3 bases are TGTGCCAGCTCGGGACAGGGGGCAGGGGAAGCTTTCTTT. Supplemented by reference TRBV18 and TRBJ1-1, the full variable domain reads NAGVMQNPRHLVRRRGQEARLRCSPMKGHSHVYWYRQLPEEGLKFMVYLQKENIIDESGMPKERFSAEFPKEGPSILRIQQVVRGDSAAYFCASSGQGAGEAFFGQGTRLTVV.

The V call is TRBV11-2, the J call TRBJ2-5, with D hard to call. The CDR3 totals 15 residues. Trimming took 8 bases from V and 6 from J, leaving 22 bases between them. Germline V gene sequence: CDR1 SGHAT, CDR2 FQNNGV. The CDR3 DNA sequence: TGTGCCAGCGCCAAGGTCCCTCCTCCTGGACAGACCCAGTACTTC. Its translation: CASAKVPPPGQTQYF.

This clone has only a few counts. The J gene is TRBJ1-6, the V gene TRBV5-4, with D tentatively TRBD1 (5 bases). CDR3 size: 13 residues. V lost 3 bases to trimming and J lost 8 bases, with 9 bases between them. CDR1 is SGHNT, CDR2 YYREEE, per germline (reference sequence). DNA of the CDR3: TGTGCCAGCAGCTCAGGGAGGGATTCACCCCTCCACTTT. It translates to CASSSGRDSPLHF.

This chain connects TRBV7-9 to TRBJ1-5, with unresolved D. Germline CDR1 and CDR2: SEHNR and FQNEAQ (reference sequence). The V gene lost 4 bases and the J gene lost 5 bases, with 6 bases spanning the gap. The CDR3 has 12 amino acids. Here the CDR3 reads CASSSGDQPQHF. CDR3 nucleotides: TGTGCCAGCAGCTCAGGCGATCAGCCCCAGCATTTT.

V gene TRBV7-9 combines with J gene TRBJ1-3, with D possibly being TRBD1 (5 bases). The ends were cut back, 6 bases at V and 0 bases at J, with 9 bases in the middle. Germline V lookup: CDR1 SEHNR, CDR2 FQNEAQ (reference sequence). The CDR3 runs 14 residues. The CDR3 here is CASSWGGSGNTIYF. For the CDR3, the DNA is TGTGCCAGCAGTTGGGGCGGCTCTGGAAACACCATATATTTT.

The J gene is TRBJ1-4, the V gene TRBV30; D is unclear. V lost 0 bases to trimming and J lost 7 bases, with 6 bases between them. This CDR3 is 12 amino acids long. The V gene's germline CDR1 is GTSNPN and CDR2 SVGIG (reference sequence). The CDR3 loop is CAWSVGVEKLFF. The CDR3 DNA is TGTGCCTGGAGTGTTGGGGTTGAAAAACTGTTTTTT.

This clone was seen only a few times. V and J are TRBV29-1 and TRBJ2-7; TRBD2 might be the D (6 bases). CDR1 and CDR2 from the germline V gene are SQVTM and ANQGSEA. CDR3 length: 13 amino acids. V was cut by 1 base and J by 2 bases, with 9 bases left in between. The CDR3 sequence: CSVEARGTYEQYF. CDR3 sequence (DNA): TGCAGCGTTGAAGCGCGGGGTACCTACGAGCAGTACTTC.

On this clone itself: Germline is not matched at one junction end, which may reflect a read error. The chain has TRBV7-7 and TRBJ2-1; D gene uncertain. The CDR3 extends over 16 amino acids. Germline CDR1 is SSHAT and CDR2 is FNYEAQ (reference sequence). CDR3 residues: CASSLSLVTSYNEQFF. CDR3 coding DNA: TGTGCTAGCAGCTTATCTCTAGTAACTTCCTACAATGAGCAGTTCTTC.